Presented here are 8 T cell receptor beta chains from one specimen sequenced in a study of T cells in Graves' hyperthyroidism and ophthalmopathy. There were TCR beta CDR3 regions amplified from RNA transcripts. First-round RT-PCR with HTBI primers amplified the TCR CDR3 region. TCRdb redid the calling of the multiplex PCR reads with MiXCR, one entry per CDR3 protein. The data contain 700,000 or so distinct CDR3 sequences, about a sixth of them seen just once; the ten biggest clones take up over 7.5%. Sequenced input: blood. These TCRs come from a man aged 18-30 years with Graves' hyperthyroidism.

This sequence joins TRBV7-2 and TRBJ2-1, with 9 bases matching TRBD2. Germline CDR1 is SGHTA and CDR2 is FQGNSA. The V segment lost 5 bases and the J segment 3 bases; nucleotides outside the gene matches: 14. There are 18 residues in the CDR3. The CDR3 loop is CASSVRGRLAGLYNEQFF. Written as DNA, the CDR3 is TGTGCCAGCAGCGTTAGGGGGCGGCTAGCGGGGCTCTACAATGAGCAGTTCTTC. Full variable domain (missing parts from reference TRBV7-2 and TRBJ2-1): GAGVSQSPSNKVTEKGKDVELRCDPISGHTALYWYRQSLGQGLEFLIYFQGNSAPDKSGLPSDRFSAERTGGSVSTLTIQRTQQEDSAVYLCASSVRGRLAGLYNEQFFGPGTRLTVL.

In its sample, this clonotype was seen many times. The chain employs TRBV20-1 and TRBJ2-3, with TRBD2 as a possible D gene (6 bases). The V gene lost 5 bases and the J gene lost 0 bases, with 15 bases spanning the gap. Germline V gives CDR1 DFQATT, CDR2 SNEGSKA (reference sequence). CDR3 length: 15 residues. CDR3 in amino acids: CSASPRSGSTDTQYF. CDR3 sequence (DNA): TGCAGTGCTTCCCCAAGAAGCGGGAGCACAGATACGCAGTATTTT.

The chain employs TRBV5-4 and TRBJ1-4; D is unclear. Per germline, CDR1 SGHNT and CDR2 YYREEE (reference sequence). This CDR3 region has 16 residues. Trimming took off 0 bases at V and 5 bases at J, with 14 bases between the two ends. CDR3 in DNA: TGTGCCAGCAGCTTGGCCTCGAACAGCCAGAATGAAAAACTGTTTTTT. Amino acids: CASSLASNSQNEKLFF.

The gene calls are TRBV7-8 and TRBJ2-2; no reliable D call. V was trimmed by 6 bases and J by 1 base, leaving 18 bases between them. The CDR3 contains 17 residues. Looked up from germline, CDR1 is SGHVS and CDR2 is FQNEAQ. This CDR3 is CASSPPEQALNTGELFF. For the CDR3, the DNA is TGTGCCAGCAGTCCCCCCGAGCAGGCTTTGAACACCGGGGAGCTGTTTTTT.

This clonotype was seen repeatedly, ten times or more. CDR3 coding DNA: TGTGCCAGCTCGTACAGGGAAATAGGGTACGAGCAGTACTTC. Translated: CASSYREIGYEQYF. V and J are TRBV9 and TRBJ2-7, with D perhaps matching TRBD1 (6 bases). The CDR3 runs 14 residues. Trimming shortened V by 7 bases and J by 4 bases, and 18 bases separated the two germline ends. Looked up from germline, CDR1 is SGDLS and CDR2 is YYNGEE.

Only a few counts were recorded for this clonotype. The rearrangement uses TRBV10-3 and TRBJ1-1; no clear D. V was shortened by 0 bases and J by 9 bases, with 8 bases between the two germline ends. The CDR3 extends over 12 amino acids. Looked up from germline, CDR1 is ENHRY and CDR2 is SYGVKD. The chain's CDR3 is CAISESGSKAFF. DNA of the CDR3: TGTGCCATCAGTGAGTCGGGGTCCAAAGCTTTCTTT.

There are many counts of this clonotype. CDR3 sequence: CASSLSQGAGYGYTF. The CDR3 bases are TGTGCCAGCAGTTTGTCGCAGGGGGCGGGTTATGGCTACACCTTC. The chain uses TRBV28 and TRBJ1-2; TRBD1 matches 8 bases. In germline, CDR1 is MDHEN, CDR2 SYDVKM. Trimming removed 3 bases from V and 5 bases from J; junction bases left unmatched: 8. This CDR3 contains 15 residues.

There are many counts of this clonotype. This chain connects TRBV9 to TRBJ2-7; 8 nucleotides line up with TRBD2. The CDR3 is made up of 17 amino acids. V shed 3 bases and J 4 bases; nucleotides not matched to a gene: 15. Germline CDR1 and CDR2: SGDLS and YYNGEE. CDR3 nucleotide sequence: TGTGCCAGCAGCGCCCTGGCCACTGGCGGGAGGATTTACGAGCAGTACTTC. Its protein is CASSALATGGRIYEQYF.